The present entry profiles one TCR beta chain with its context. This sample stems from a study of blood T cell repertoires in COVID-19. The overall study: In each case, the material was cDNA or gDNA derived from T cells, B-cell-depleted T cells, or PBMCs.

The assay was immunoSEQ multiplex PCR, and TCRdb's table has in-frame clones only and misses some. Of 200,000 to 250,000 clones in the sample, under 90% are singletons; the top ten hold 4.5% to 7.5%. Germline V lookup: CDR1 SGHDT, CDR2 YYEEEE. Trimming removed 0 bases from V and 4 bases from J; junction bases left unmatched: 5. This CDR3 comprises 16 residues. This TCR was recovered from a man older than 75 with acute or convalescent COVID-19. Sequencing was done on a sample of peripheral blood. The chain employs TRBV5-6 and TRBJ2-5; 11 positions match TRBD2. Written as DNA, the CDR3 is TGTGCCAGCAGCTTGGGCCCTACTAGCGGGAGAGAGACCCAGTACTTC. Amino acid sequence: CASSLGPTSGRETQYF.